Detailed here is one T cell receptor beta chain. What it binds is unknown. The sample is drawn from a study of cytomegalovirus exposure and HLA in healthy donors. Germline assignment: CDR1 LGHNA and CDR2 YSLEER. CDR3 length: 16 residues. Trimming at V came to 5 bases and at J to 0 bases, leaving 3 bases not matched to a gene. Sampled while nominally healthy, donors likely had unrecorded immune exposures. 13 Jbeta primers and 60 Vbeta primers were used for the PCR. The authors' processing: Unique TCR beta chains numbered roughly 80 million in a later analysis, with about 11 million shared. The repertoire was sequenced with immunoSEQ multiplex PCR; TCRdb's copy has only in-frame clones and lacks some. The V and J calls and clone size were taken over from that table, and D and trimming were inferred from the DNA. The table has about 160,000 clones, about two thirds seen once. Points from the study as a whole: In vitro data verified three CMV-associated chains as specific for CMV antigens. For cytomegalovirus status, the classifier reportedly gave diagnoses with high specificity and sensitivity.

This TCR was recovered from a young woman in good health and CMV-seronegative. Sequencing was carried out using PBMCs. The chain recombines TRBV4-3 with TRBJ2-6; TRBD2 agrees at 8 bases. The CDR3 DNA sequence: TGCGCCAGCAGCTCTCGGGGGGGCTCTGGGGCCAACGTCCTGACTTTC. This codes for CASSSRGGSGANVLTF.